The rows below give T cell receptor beta chains drawn from one sample of a study of cytomegalovirus exposure and HLA in healthy donors. TCRdb's copy holds only in-frame clones and misses some; the assay was immunoSEQ multiplex PCR. The sample consists of 120,000 or so clones, around three quarters of them appearing once. Material for sequencing was PBMCs. These receptors came from a woman between 35 and 50 years old in good health and CMV-seronegative. The CDR3 runs from the conserved cysteine through the conserved F or W. D genes are given only for firm matches. Not all rows give a size; the values are once, few, many and, for expanded clones, a class.

cdr3_aa d_call j_call v_call clone_size
CASSLAPRSAEQYF - TRBJ2-7 TRBV5-1 -
CASNGGASGYGYTF - TRBJ1-2 TRBV25-1 -
CASSKNTGELFF - TRBJ2-2 TRBV10-1 -
CASSSLRGRGETQYF - TRBJ2-5 TRBV7-2 -
CASSMGLAGVYGHNEQFF TRBD2 TRBJ2-1 TRBV5-6 -
CAISESEGSGANVLTF - TRBJ2-6 TRBV10-3 -
CASTGQGRLYGYTF TRBD1 TRBJ1-2 TRBV5-6 -
CASSPTQGDTEAFF TRBD1 TRBJ1-1 TRBV18 -
CASSQEIAGFNTDTQYF TRBD2 TRBJ2-3 TRBV4-3 -
CASSERLGIDEQFF - TRBJ2-1 TRBV10-2 -
CATSRDNGGLEAFF - TRBJ1-1 TRBV15 -
CASSFRRLGGANTEAFF TRBD1 TRBJ1-1 TRBV7-8 once
CASSPPPRTAGNTIYF - TRBJ1-3 TRBV18 -
CASSLLAGGTGTQYF TRBD2 TRBJ2-5 TRBV7-9 -
CASSYSGSGGYTF - TRBJ1-2 TRBV6-5 -
CASLENRGNEQYF TRBD1 TRBJ2-7 TRBV2 -
CASSQEFSGWGTDTQYF - TRBJ2-3 TRBV4-1 -
CASSSWTDEQYF - TRBJ2-7 TRBV11-2 -
CASSHQPGRQGTDTQYF - TRBJ2-3 TRBV28 -
CASSSILSDQETQYF - TRBJ2-5 TRBV19 -
CASSGRQWANTIYF - TRBJ1-3 TRBV9 few
CASSVGAVENSPLHF - TRBJ1-6 TRBV9 -
CASSYSGRGDEQYF TRBD2 TRBJ2-7 TRBV5-1 -
CASSPAPGGTDTQYF - TRBJ2-3 TRBV5-1 -
CASSSLRDRGKNEQYF TRBD1 TRBJ2-7 TRBV11-2 -
CAISESSSYNSPLHF - TRBJ1-6 TRBV10-3 -
CASSRLVLNTGELFF - TRBJ2-2 TRBV11-2 -
CASSTGQGAFF TRBD1 TRBJ1-1 TRBV28 -